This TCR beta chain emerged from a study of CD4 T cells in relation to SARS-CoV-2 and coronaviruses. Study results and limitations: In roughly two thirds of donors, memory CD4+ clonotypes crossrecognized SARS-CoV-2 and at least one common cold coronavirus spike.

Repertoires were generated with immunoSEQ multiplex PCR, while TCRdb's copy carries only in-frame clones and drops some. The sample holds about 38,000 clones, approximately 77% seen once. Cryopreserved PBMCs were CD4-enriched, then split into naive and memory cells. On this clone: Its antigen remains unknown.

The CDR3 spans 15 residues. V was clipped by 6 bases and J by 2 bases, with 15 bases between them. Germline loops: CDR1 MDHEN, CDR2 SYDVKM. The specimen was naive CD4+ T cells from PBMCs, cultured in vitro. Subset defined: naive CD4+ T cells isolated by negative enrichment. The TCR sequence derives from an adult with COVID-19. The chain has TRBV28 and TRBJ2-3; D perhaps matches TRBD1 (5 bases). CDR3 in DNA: TGTGCCAGCAGCGCCGGTGCAGGGTCCACAGATACGCAGTATTTT. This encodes CASSAGAGSTDTQYF.